This record looks at one T cell receptor beta chain sequence and its context. The data were produced by immunoSEQ multiplex PCR, yet TCRdb's version contains in-frame clones alone and is incomplete. The sample holds approximately 450,000 clones, around 89% seen once. The data were taken from a study of blood T cell repertoires in COVID-19. Sample: peripheral blood. The origin of this receptor is a woman in her twenties or thirties with acute or convalescent COVID-19.

As DNA, the CDR3 is TGTGCCAGCAGCACTGGGAGTGTGCAGTACTTC. Its translation: CASSTGSVQYF. V is TRBV25-1 and J is TRBJ2-7, with D possibly being TRBD2 (5 bases). Germline V gene lookup returns CDR1 MGHDK and CDR2 SYGVNS. The CDR3 runs to 11 residues. Trimming took 6 bases from V and 9 from J, leaving 12 bases between them.